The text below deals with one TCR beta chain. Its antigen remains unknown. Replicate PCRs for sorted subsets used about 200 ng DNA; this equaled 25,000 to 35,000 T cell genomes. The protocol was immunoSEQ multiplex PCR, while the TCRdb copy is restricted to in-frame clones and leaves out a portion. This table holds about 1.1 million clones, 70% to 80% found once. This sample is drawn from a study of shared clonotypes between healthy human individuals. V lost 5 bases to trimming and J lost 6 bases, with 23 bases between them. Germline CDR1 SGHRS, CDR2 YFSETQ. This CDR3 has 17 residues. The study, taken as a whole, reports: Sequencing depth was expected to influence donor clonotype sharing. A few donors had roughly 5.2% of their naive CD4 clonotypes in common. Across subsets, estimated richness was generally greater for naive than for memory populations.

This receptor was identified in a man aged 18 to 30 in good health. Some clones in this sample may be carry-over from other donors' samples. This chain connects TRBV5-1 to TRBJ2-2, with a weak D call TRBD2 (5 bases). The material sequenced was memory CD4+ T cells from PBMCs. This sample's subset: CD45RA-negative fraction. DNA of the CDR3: TGCGCCAGCAGGCCTTCCGGGGAATCCAGTTCGTCCGGGGAGCTGTTTTTT. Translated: CASRPSGESSSSGELFF.